This T cell receptor (beta chain) appears in the sequencing data of a study of control samples from healthy donors and cancer patients. Assay: immunoSEQ multiplex PCR; the TCRdb copy retains only in-frame clones and omits some. The sample carries about 150,000 clones, over 90% recorded once. The V gene end was trimmed by 3 bases and the J gene end by 3 bases; junction bases not matched to a gene: 3. This CDR3 spans 15 amino acids. Germline V gives CDR1 MNHEY, CDR2 SVGAGI. This chain joins TRBV6-5 and TRBJ2-1; 9 nucleotides align to TRBD2. The clonotype was recovered from a man in his fifties or sixties with colorectal cancer. Sequences were obtained from PBMCs. In nucleotides, the CDR3 is TGTGCCAGCAGTTATGCTAGCGGGGTCTACAATGAGCAGTTCTTC. Its protein product is CASSYASGVYNEQFF.